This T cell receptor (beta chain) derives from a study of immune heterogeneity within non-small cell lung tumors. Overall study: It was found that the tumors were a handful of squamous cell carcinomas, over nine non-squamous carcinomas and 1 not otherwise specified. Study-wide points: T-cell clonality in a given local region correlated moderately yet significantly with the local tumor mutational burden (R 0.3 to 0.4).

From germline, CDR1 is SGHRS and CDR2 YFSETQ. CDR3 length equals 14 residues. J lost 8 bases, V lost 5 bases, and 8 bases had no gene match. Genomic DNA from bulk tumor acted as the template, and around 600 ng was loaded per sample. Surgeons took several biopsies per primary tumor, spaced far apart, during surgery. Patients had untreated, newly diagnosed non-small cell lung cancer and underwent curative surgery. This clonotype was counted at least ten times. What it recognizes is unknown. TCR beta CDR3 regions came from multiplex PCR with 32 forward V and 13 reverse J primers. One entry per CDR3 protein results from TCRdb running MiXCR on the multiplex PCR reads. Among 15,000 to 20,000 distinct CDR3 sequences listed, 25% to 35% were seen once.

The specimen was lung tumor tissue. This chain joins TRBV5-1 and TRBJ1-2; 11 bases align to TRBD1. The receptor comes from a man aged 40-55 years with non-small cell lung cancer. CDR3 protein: CASRPTGTGGGYTF. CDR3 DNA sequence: TGCGCCAGCAGACCTACCGGGACAGGGGGGGGCTACACCTTC. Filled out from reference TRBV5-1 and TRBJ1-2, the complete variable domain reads KAGVTQTPRYLIKTRGQQVTLSCSPISGHRSVSWYQQTPGQGLQFLFEYFSETQRNKGNFPGRFSGRQFSNSRSEMNVSTLELGDSALYLCASRPTGTGGGYTFGSGTRLTVV.